This T cell receptor beta chain came from a study of OX40 agonist ivuxolimab in advanced cancers. With regard to the full study: Ivuxolimab, which targeted the costimulatory receptor OX40 (CD134), was an agonistic, fully human IgG2 monoclonal antibody. Intravenous ivuxolimab was administered to patients every 2 weeks at six dose levels: 0.01, 0.1, 0.3, 1.5, 3 and 10 mg/kg. Of the 52 patients in dose escalation, 19 had hepatocellular carcinoma, roughly 15 had melanoma, 9 had renal cell carcinoma and 9 had head and neck cancer. The dose-escalation cohort was roughly 83% male with a mean age of approximately 60 years, ranging from about 20 to 80. Patients were allowed to have had prior anti-PD-1, anti-PD-L1 or anti-CTLA-4 therapy, and approximately 40% of the dose-escalation patients had previously received checkpoint inhibitors. Partial responses occurred in three dose-escalation patients: two with cutaneous melanoma and one with hepatocellular carcinoma. The point of sequencing TCRbeta in the periphery was to test whether ivuxolimab changed TCR sequence diversity and drove clonal T-cell expansion. The monotherapy dose-escalation portion (N of about 50 patients) of the phase I ivuxolimab trial is reported in the paper.

To sequence the TCRbeta CDR3 region, genomic DNA was isolated from the sorted cells. The immunoSEQ Assay was used to sequence the TCRbeta CDR3 regions. Sourced from immuneACCESS, this table was stored by TCRdb with only in-frame sequences that have V and J called. A share of the clones is absent; for the studies checked, an unresolved V gene accounts for under half, and the remainder has no known explanation. This sample has tens of thousands of clones in its table, and over 80% of those were observed once. Of the sample, more than 1.5% is held by the ten largest clones. With respect to this clone: This receptor's antigen is unknown. Base qualities are missing; no much larger clone stands one base away.

The trial excluded patients who had a history of autoimmune disease or who were on systemic immunosuppression. Peripheral blood for TCR sequencing was collected from all dose cohorts at baseline, on cycle 4 day 1, and on cycle 7 day 1. The samples were taken from a phase I, first-in-human, multicenter, open-label dose-escalation trial of ivuxolimab. Adults with locally advanced or metastatic melanoma, renal cell, hepatocellular, or head and neck squamous cell carcinoma were enrolled in the trial. Before TCR sequencing, CD4+ and CD8+ T cells were separately sorted from peripheral blood. The study at large found these results: Low levels of normalized T-cell clonal expansion were also seen in some nonresponding patients. After ivuxolimab, CD8+ T cells had more expanded clones than CD4+ T cells on average. Partial responders in the 0.1-3.0 mg/kg groups had among the lowest normalized peripheral clonal expansion, especially among CD8+ T cells. At doses from 0.1 to 3.0 mg/kg, clonal expansion was seen in both CD4+ and CD8+ blood T cells between baseline and week 6. The antigen specificity of the clonally expanded peripheral T cells was not determined.

The cysteine opens and the valine closes a CDR3 of 15 amino acids. Only CDR3 DNA remains: 45 bases, in frame from the first base. The junction shows trimming of 4 bases on V and 2 bases on J, and the gene matches do not reach 8 bases of it. Looking up the germline V gene yields CDR1 MNHEY and CDR2 SVGAGI. Sequencing was performed on CD4+ or CD8+ T cells sorted from blood, taken in a trial of the OX40 agonist ivuxolimab. The chain uses TRBV6-5 and TRBJ2-7; TRBD1 agrees with 7 junctional bases. The TCR originated in an adult with an advanced solid tumor such as melanoma, head and neck, liver or kidney cancer. The nucleotide sequence is given as TGTGCCAGCAGTTCGGGACAGCGCTTCCCCTACGAGCAGTACGTC. The translation is CASSSGQRFPYEQYV.